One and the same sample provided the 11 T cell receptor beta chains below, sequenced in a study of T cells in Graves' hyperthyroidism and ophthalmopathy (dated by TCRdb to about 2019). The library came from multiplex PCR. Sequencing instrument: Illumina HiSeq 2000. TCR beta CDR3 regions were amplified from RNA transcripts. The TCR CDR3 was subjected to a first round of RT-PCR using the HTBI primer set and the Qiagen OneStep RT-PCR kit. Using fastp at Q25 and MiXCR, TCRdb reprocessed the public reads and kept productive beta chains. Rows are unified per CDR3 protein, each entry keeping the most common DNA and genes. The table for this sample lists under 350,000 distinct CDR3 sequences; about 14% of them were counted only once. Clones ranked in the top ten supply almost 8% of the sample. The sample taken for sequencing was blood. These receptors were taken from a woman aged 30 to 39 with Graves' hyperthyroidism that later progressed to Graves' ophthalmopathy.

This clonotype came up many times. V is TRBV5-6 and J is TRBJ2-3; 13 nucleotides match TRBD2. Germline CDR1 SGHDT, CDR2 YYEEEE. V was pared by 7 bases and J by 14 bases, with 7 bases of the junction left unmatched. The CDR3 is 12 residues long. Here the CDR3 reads CASAGLAGMVYF. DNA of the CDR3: TGTGCCAGCGCGGGACTAGCGGGAATGGTGTATTTT.

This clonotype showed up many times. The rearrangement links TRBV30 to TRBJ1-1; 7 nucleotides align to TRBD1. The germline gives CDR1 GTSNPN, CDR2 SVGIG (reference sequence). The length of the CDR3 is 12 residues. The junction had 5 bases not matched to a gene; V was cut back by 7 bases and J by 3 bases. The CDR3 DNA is TGTGCCTACACAGGGGCCTACACTGAAGCTTTCTTT. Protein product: CAYTGAYTEAFF.

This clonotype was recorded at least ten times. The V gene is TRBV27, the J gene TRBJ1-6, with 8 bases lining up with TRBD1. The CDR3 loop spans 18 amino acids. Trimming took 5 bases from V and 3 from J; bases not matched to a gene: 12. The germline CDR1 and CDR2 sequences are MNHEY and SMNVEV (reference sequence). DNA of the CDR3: TGTGCCAGCAGTGTCGGACAGGGCCAAGGCTTCTATAATTCACCCCTCCACTTT. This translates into CASSVGQGQGFYNSPLHF.

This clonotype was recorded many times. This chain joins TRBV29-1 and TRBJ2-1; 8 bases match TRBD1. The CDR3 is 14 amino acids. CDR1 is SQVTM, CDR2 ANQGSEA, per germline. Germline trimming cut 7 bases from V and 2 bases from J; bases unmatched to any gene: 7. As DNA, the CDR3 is TGCAGCGGTCTCGGGACAGGTACCTACAATGAGCAGTTCTTC. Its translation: CSGLGTGTYNEQFF.

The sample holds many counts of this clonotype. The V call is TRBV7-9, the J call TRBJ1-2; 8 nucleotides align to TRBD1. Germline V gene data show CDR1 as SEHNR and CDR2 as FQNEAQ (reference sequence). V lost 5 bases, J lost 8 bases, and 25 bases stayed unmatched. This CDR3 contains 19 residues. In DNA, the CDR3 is TGTGCCAGCAGCACCTCAGGGGGGGTAACAGGGGGTGACGCGAGAGGCTACACCTTC. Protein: CASSTSGGVTGGDARGYTF.

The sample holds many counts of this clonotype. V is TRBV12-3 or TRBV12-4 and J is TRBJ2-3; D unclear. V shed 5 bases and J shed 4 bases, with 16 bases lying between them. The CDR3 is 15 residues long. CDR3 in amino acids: CASSSPTAPPDTQYF. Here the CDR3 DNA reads TGTGCCAGCAGTAGCCCTACTGCGCCCCCAGATACGCAGTATTTT.

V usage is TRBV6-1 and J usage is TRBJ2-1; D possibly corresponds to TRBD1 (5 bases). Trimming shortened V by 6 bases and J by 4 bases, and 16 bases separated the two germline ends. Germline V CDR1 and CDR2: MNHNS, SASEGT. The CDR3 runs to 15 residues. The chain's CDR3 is CASRSRAMLYNEQFF. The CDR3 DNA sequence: TGTGCCAGCAGATCCAGGGCAATGCTGTACAATGAGCAGTTCTTC.

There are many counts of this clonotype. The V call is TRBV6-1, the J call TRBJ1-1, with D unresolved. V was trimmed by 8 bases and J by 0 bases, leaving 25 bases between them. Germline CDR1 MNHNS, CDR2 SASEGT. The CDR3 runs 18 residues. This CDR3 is CASPQPRKERVMNTEAFF. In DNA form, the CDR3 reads TGTGCCAGCCCCCAGCCCCGAAAGGAAAGGGTTATGAACACTGAAGCTTTCTTT.

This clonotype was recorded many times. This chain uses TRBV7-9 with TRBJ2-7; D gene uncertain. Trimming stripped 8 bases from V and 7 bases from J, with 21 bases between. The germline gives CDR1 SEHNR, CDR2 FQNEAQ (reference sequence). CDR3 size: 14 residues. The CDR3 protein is CASSGPAVGWEQYF. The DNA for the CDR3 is TGTGCCAGCTCCGGGCCGGCGGTGGGCTGGGAGCAGTACTTC.

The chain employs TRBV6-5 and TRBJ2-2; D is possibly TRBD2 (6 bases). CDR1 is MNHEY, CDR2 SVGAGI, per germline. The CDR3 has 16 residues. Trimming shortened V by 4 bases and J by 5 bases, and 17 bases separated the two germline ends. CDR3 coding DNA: TGTGCCAGCAGTTCACCCGGGGTAGCGGCGACCGGGGAGCTGTTTTTT. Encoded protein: CASSSPGVAATGELFF.

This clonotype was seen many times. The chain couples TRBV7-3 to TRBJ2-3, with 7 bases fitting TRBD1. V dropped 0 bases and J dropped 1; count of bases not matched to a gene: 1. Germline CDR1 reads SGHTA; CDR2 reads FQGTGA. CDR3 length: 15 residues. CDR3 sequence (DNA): TGTGCCAGCAGCTTAACAGGGGGCGGCACAGATACGCAGTATTTT. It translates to CASSLTGGGTDTQYF.